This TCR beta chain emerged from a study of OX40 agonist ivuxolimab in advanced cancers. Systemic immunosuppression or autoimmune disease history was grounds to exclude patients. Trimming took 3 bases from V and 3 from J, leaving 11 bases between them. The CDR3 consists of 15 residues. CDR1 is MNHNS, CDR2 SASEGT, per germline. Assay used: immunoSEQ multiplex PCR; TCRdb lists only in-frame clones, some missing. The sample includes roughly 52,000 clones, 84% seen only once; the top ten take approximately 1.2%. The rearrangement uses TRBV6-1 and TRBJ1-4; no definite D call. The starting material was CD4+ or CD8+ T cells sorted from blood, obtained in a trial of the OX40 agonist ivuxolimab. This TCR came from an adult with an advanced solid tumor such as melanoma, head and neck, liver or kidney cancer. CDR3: CASSDNWAANEKLFF. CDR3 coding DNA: TGTGCCAGCAGTGACAATTGGGCAGCTAATGAAAAACTGTTTTTT.